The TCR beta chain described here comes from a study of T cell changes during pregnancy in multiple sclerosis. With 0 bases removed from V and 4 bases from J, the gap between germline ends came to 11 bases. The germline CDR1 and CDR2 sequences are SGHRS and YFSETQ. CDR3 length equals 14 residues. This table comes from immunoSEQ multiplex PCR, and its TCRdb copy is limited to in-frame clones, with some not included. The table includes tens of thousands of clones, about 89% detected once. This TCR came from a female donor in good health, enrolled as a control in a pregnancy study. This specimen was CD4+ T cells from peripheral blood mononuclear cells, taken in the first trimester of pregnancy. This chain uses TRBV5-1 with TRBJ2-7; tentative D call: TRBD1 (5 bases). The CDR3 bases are TGCGCCAGCAGCTTGGCAGGGCCTGGATACGAGCAGTACTTC. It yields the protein CASSLAGPGYEQYF.